The following is a T cell receptor (beta chain) sequence with its context. This specimen comes from a study of blood T cell repertoires in COVID-19. Study at large: Researchers got acute and convalescent COVID-19 samples from the United States, Italy and Spain. T cells, B-cell-depleted T cells, or PBMCs provided the cDNA or gDNA that served as material.

Clones were read by immunoSEQ multiplex PCR, and TCRdb kept only the in-frame ones, dropping some. The sample lists some 110,000 clones, 75% to 85% occurring once. CDR1 and CDR2 (germline): SGHTA, FQGNSA. CDR3 length: 15 amino acids. V lost 5 bases, J lost 0 bases, and 11 bases lay in between. The sequence was collected from a man between 65 and 85 years old with acute or convalescent COVID-19. The sample taken for sequencing was peripheral blood. The rearrangement joins TRBV7-2 to TRBJ1-5; D is unresolved. CDR3 DNA: TGTGCCAGCAGCCTCTCGGAGGGTAGCAATCAGCCCCAGCATTTT. Protein: CASSLSEGSNQPQHF.